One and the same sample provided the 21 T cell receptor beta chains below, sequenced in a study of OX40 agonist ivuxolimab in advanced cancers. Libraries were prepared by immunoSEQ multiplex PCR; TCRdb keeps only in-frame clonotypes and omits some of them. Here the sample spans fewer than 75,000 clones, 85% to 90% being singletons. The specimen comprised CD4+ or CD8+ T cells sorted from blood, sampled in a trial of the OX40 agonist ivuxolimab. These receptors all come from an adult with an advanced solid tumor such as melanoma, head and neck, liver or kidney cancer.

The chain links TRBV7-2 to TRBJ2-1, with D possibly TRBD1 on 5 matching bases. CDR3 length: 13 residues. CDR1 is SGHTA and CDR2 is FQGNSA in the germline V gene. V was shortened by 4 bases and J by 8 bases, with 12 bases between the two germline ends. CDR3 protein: CASSSTWGDEQFF. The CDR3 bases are TGTGCCAGCAGCTCAACGTGGGGCGATGAGCAGTTCTTC. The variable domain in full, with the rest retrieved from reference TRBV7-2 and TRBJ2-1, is GAGVSQSPSNKVTEKGKDVELRCDPISGHTALYWYRQSLGQGLEFLIYFQGNSAPDKSGLPSDRFSAERTGGSVSTLTIQRTQQEDSAVYLCASSSTWGDEQFFGPGTRLTVL.

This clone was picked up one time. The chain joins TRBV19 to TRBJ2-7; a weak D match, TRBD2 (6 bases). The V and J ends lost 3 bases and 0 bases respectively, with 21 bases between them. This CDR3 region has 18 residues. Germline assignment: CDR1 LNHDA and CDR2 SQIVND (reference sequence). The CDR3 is CASSIAGNRFLNSYEQYF. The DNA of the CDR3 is TGTGCCAGTAGTATCGCGGGGAACAGGTTTTTAAACTCCTACGAGCAGTACTTC.

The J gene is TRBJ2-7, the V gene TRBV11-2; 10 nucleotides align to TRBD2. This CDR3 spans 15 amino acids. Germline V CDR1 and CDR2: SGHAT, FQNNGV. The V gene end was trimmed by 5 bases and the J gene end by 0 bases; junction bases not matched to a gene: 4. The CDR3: CASSTAGGISYEQYF. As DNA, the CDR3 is TGTGCCAGCAGCACAGCGGGGGGGATCTCCTACGAGCAGTACTTC.

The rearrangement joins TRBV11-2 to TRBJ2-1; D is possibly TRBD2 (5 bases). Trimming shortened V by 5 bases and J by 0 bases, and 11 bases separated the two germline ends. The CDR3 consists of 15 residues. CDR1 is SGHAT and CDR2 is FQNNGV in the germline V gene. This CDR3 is CASSRTRSSYNEQFF. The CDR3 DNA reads TGTGCCAGCAGCCGAACTAGGAGCTCCTACAATGAGCAGTTCTTC.

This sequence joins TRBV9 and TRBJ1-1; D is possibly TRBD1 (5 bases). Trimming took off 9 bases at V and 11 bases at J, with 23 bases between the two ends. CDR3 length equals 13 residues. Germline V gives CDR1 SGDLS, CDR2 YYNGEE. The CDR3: CATYRYRPNGAFF. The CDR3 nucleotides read TGTGCCACCTACAGGTACCGACCTAATGGGGCTTTCTTT. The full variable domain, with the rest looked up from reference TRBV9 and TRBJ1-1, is DSGVTQTPKHLITATGQRVTLRCSPRSGDLSVYWYQQSLDQGLQFLIQYYNGEERAKGNILERFSAQQFPDLHSELNLSSLELGDSALYFCATYRYRPNGAFFGQGTRLTVV.

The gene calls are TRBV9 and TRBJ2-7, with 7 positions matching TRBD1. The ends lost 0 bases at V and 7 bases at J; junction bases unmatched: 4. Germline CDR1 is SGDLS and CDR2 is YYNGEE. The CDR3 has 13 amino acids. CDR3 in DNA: TGTGCCAGCAGCGTAGCACAGGGGAGTGAGCAGTACTTC. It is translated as CASSVAQGSEQYF.

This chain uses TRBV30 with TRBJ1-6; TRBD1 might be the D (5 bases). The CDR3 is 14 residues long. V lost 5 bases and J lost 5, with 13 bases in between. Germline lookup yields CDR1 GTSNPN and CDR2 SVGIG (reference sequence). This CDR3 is CAWGPGTNNSPLHF. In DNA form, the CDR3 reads TGTGCCTGGGGACCCGGGACGAATAATTCACCCCTCCACTTT.

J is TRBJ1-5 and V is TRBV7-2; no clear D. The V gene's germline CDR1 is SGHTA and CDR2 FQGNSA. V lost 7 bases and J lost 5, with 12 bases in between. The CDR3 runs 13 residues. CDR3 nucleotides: TGTGCCAGCACCCCTAGGAGGGATCAGCCCCAGCATTTT. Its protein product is CASTPRRDQPQHF.

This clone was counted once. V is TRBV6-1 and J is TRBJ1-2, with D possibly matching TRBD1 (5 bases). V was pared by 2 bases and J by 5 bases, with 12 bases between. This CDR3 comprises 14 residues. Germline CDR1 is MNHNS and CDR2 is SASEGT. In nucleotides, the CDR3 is TGTGCCAGCAGTGAAACAGACAGCAATTATGGCTACACCTTC. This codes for CASSETDSNYGYTF.

DNA for the CDR3: TGTGCCAGCAGCTCCGGGACTGTAACTAATGAGCAGTTCTTC. Amino acid sequence: CASSSGTVTNEQFF. The chain has TRBV7-2 and TRBJ2-1; a weak D match, TRBD2 (6 bases). Germline V gene lookup returns CDR1 SGHTA and CDR2 FQGNSA. CDR3 length: 14 residues. The germline V and J ends were trimmed by 4 bases and 7 bases, with 14 bases remaining between them.

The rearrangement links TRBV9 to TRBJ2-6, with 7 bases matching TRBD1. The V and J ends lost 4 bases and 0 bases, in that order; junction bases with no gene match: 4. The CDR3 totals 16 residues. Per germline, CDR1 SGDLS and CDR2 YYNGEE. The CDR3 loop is CASSTGQASGANVLTF. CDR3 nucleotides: TGTGCCAGCAGCACCGGACAGGCCTCTGGGGCCAACGTCCTGACTTTC.

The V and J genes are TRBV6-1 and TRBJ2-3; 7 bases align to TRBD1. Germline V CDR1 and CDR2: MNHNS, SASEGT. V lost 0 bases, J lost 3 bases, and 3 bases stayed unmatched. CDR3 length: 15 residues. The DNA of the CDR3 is TGTGCCAGCAGTGAAGCGAGGGGGCGGACAGATACGCAGTATTTT. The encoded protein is CASSEARGRTDTQYF.

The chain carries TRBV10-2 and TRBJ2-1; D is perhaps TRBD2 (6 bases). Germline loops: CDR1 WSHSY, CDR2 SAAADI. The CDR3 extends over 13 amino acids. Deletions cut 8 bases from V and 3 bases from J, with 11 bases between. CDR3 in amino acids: CASRDSSYNEQFF. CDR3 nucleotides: TGCGCCAGCCGGGACTCGAGCTACAATGAGCAGTTCTTC.

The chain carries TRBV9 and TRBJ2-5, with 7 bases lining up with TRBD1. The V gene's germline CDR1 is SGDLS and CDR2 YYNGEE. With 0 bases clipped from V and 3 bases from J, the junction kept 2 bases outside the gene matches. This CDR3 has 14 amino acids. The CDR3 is CASSVEGGEETQYF. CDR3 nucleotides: TGTGCCAGCAGCGTAGAAGGGGGCGAAGAGACCCAGTACTTC.

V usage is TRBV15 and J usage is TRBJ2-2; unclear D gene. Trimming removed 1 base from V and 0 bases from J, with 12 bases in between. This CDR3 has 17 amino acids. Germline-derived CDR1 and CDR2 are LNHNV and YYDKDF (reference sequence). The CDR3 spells CATSRALGGANTGELFF. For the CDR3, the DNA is TGTGCCACCAGCAGAGCTCTTGGCGGCGCGAACACCGGGGAGCTGTTTTTT.

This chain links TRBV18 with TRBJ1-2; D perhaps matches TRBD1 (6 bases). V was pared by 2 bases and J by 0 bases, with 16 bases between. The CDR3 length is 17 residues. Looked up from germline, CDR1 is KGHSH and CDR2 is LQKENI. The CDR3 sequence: CASSPVRQDWPNYGYTF. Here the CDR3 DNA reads TGTGCCAGCTCACCAGTACGACAGGACTGGCCTAACTATGGCTACACCTTC.

The CDR3 sequence: CASSYRRGGNQPQHF. CDR3 coding DNA: TGTGCCAGCAGTTATCGGAGGGGGGGCAATCAGCCCCAGCATTTT. The chain combines TRBV7-2 with TRBJ1-5, with D perhaps matching TRBD1 (6 bases). The CDR3 extends over 15 amino acids. Germline CDR1 SGHTA, CDR2 FQGNSA. V shed 6 bases and J shed 2 bases, with 14 bases lying between them.

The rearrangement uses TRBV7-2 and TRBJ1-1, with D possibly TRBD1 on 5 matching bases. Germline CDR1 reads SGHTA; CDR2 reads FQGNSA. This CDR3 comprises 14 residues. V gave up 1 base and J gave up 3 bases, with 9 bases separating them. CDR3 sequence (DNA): TGTGCCAGCAGCTTAGTGGGGGGGGACACTGAAGCTTTCTTT. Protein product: CASSLVGGDTEAFF.

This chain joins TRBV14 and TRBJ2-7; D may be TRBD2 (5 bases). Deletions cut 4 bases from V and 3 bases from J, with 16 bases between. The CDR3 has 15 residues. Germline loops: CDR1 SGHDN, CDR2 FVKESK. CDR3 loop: CASSPVSGSRYEQYF. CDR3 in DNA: TGTGCCAGCAGCCCAGTTTCGGGATCCCGCTACGAGCAGTACTTC.

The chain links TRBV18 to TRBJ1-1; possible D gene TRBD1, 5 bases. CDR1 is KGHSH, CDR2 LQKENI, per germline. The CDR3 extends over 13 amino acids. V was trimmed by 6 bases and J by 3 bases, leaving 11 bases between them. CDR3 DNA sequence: TGTGCCAGCTCCCGGACATCGGACACTGAAGCTTTCTTT. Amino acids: CASSRTSDTEAFF.

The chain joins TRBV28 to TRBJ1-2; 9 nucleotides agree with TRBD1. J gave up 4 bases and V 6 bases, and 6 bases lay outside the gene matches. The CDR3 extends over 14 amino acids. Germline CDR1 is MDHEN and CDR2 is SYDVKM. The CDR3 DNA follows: TGTGCCAGCAGCCGAACAGGGGGCGCCTATGGCTACACCTTC. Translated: CASSRTGGAYGYTF.